This record covers a single T cell receptor beta chain. The antigen is not known. This CDR3 is built from 16 residues. The V gene end was trimmed by 8 bases and the J gene end by 1 base; junction bases not matched to a gene: 9. Germline V gene data show CDR1 as LGHNA and CDR2 as YNFKEQ. TCRdb keeps only in-frame clones here, not all; method: immunoSEQ multiplex PCR. The table has approximately 480,000 clones, roughly 85% seen once; the top ten hold more than 10%. The sample belongs to a study of Ad26.COV2.S vaccination and SARS-CoV-2 variants. Background on the study: It was the COV1001 Ad26.COV2.S trial arm that included the donor. Study-wide results and caveats: Reports say spike-specific CD8+ and CD4+ T cell responses covered substantial breadth after vaccination. Vaccinees displayed broader spike-specific TCR repertoires than placebo recipients.

The treatment here: over 15 received Ad26.COV2.S at low or high dose, single or two shots; about 5 received placebo; per-sample allocation not given. The investigators took samples on day 63 after the first vaccine or placebo injection. In the vaccine, an Ad26 vector expressed the SARS-CoV-2 spike of the Wuhan strain. The V call is TRBV4-2, the J call TRBJ2-1; 9 nucleotides align to TRBD2. The TCR originated in a person aged 18-65 years who received the Ad26.COV2.S COVID-19 vaccine or a placebo. The sequencing used peripheral blood, collected in a trial of Ad26.COV2.S vaccine versus placebo. CDR3 DNA sequence: TGTGCCAGCGCAAACCTAGCGGGGATTTCCTACAATGAGCAGTTCTTC. Residues: CASANLAGISYNEQFF.